This T cell receptor (beta chain) was captured by sequencing in a study of OX40 agonist ivuxolimab in advanced cancers. At the level of the study: Partial responses were achieved by three patients: one hepatocellular carcinoma, two cutaneous melanoma.

TCRdb's copy holds only in-frame clones and misses some; the assay was immunoSEQ multiplex PCR. The table lists approximately 80,000 clones, roughly 94% of them singletons. Sample: CD4+ or CD8+ T cells sorted from blood, taken in a trial of the OX40 agonist ivuxolimab. The receptor comes from an adult with an advanced solid tumor such as melanoma, head and neck, liver or kidney cancer.

The CDR3, as DNA: TGTGCCAGCAGTTTATGGGCCAAAGCTAACTATGGCTACACCTTC. It encodes CASSLWAKANYGYTF. V usage is TRBV28 and J usage is TRBJ1-2; D is undetermined. V was pared by 0 bases and J by 0 bases, with 8 bases between. The CDR3 contains 15 residues. Germline V gene sequence: CDR1 MDHEN, CDR2 SYDVKM.